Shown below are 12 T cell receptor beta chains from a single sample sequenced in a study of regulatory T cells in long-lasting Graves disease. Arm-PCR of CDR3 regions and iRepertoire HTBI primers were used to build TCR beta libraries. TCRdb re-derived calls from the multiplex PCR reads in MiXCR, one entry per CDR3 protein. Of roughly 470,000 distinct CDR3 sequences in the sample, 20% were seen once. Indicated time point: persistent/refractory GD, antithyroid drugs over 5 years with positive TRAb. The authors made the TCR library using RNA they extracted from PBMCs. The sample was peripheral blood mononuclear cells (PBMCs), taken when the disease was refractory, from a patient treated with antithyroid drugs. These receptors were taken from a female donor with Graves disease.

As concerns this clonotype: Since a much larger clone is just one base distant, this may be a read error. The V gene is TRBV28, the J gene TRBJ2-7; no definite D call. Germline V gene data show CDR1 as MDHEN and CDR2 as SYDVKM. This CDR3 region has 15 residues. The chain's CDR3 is CASGFLQANSYEQYF. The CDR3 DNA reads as TGTGCCAGCGGTTTCCTCCAGGCTAACTCCTACGAGCAGTACTTC.

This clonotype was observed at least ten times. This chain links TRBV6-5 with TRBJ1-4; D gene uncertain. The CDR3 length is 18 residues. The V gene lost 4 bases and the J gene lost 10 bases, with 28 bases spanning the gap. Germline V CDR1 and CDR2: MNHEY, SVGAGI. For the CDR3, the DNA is TGTGCCAGCAGTTCCGTCCGGTTTGGTTTTGCCGGTTCTCGAAAACTGTTTTTT. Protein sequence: CASSSVRFGFAGSRKLFF.

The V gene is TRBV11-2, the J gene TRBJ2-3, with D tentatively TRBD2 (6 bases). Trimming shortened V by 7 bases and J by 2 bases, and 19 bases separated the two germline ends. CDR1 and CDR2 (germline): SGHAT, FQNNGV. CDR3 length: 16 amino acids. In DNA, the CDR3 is TGTGCCAGCATTGGGGGAGCTAGCGATCCCACAGATACGCAGTATTTT. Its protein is CASIGGASDPTDTQYF.

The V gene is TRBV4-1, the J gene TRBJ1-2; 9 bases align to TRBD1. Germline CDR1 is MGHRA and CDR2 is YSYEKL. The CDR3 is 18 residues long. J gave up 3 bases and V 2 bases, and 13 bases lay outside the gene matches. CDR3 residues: CASSQSGQGLRGDYGYTF. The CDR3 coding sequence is TGCGCCAGCAGCCAATCCGGACAGGGGCTGAGGGGGGACTATGGCTACACCTTC.

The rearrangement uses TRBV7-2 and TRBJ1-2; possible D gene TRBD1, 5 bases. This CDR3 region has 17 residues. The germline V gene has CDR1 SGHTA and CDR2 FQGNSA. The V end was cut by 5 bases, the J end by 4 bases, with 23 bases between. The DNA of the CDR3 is TGTGCCAGCAGCCAACCCACCCTGGGCAGGGAAGGCTATGGCTACACCTTC. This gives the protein CASSQPTLGREGYGYTF.

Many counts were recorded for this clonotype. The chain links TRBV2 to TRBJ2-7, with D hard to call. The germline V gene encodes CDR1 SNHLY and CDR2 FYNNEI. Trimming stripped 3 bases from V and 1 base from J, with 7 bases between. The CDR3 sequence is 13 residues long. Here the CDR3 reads CASSDMASYEQYF. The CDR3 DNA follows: TGTGCCAGCAGTGACATGGCGTCCTACGAGCAGTACTTC.

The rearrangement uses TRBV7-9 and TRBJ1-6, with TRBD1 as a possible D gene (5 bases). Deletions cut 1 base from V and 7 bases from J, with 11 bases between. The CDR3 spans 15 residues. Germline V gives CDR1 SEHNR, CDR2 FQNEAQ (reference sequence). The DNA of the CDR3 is TGTGCCAGCAGCTTAGGGGGGGTGAAGAATTCACCCCTCCACTTT. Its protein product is CASSLGGVKNSPLHF.

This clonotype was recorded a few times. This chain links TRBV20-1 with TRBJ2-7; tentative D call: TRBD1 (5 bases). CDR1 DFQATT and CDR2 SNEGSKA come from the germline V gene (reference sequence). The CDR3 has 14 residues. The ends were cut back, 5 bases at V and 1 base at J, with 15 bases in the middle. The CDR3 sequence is CSASPTVTSYEQYF. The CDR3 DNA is TGCAGTGCTTCACCGACAGTGACTTCCTACGAGCAGTACTTC.

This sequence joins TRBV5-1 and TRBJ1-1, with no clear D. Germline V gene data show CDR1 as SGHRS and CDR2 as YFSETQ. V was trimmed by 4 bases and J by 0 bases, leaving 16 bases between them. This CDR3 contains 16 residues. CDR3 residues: CASSPTIAALNTEAFF. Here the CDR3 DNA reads TGCGCCAGCAGCCCAACAATTGCGGCTTTGAACACTGAAGCTTTCTTT.

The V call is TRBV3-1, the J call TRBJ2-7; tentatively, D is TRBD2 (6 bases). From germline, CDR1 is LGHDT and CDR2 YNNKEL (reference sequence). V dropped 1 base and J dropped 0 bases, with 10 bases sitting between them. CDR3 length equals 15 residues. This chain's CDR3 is CASSQAAGVSYEQYF. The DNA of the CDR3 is TGTGCCAGCAGCCAAGCAGCGGGTGTCTCCTACGAGCAGTACTTC.

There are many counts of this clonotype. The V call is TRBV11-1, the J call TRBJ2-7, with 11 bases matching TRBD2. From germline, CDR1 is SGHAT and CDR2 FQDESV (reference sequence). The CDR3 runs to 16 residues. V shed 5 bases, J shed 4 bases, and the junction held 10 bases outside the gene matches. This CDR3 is CASSTTGTSGAYEQYF. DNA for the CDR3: TGTGCCAGCAGCACCACTGGGACTAGCGGAGCTTACGAGCAGTACTTC.

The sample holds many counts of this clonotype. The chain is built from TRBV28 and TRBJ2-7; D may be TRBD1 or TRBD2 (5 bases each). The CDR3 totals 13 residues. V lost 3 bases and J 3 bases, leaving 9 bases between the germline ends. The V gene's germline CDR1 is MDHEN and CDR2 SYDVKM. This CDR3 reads CASSLGTIYEQYF. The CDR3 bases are TGTGCCAGCAGTTTGGGGACGATCTACGAGCAGTACTTC.